There are many counts of the clone carrying this T cell receptor beta chain. Antigen unknown. CDR3 length: 14 residues. V shed 5 bases and J shed 6 bases, with 17 bases lying between them. The germline gives CDR1 SGHVS, CDR2 FNYEAQ. The sample belongs to a study of T cell repertoires in cytomegalovirus infection. Study information: Carrying CMV and the relevant HLA type showed in public TCR beta signatures.

Via MiXCR, TCRdb re-called the reads, giving one row per CDR3 protein. In the table there are 110,000 or so distinct CDR3 sequences, around 31% of which are singletons. The receptor was derived from a human donor in good health (CMV status not recorded). Some clones in this sample may be carry-over from other donors' samples. The sample here was CD8+ T cells from cultured PBMCs, taken from culture after CMV antigen stimulation. J is TRBJ2-7 and V is TRBV7-6; D possibly corresponds to TRBD1 (5 bases). CDR3 in amino acids: CASSPGEQVAEQYF. CDR3 DNA sequence: TGTGCCAGCAGCCCCGGCGAACAGGTCGCCGAGCAGTACTTC. Supplemented by reference TRBV7-6 and TRBJ2-7, the full variable domain reads GAGVSQSPRYKVTKRGQDVALRCDPISGHVSLYWYRQALGQGPEFLTYFNYEAQQDKSGLPNDRFSAERPEGSISTLTIQRTEQRDSAMYRCASSPGEQVAEQYFGPGTRLTVT.